This TCR beta chain was sequenced in a study of T-cell memory formation after mild COVID-19. For the study at large: Largely, TCR clusters stayed within a single donor. Study results and limitations: The CD4+ clones that contracted clustered mainly within CM and EM, and the CD8+ clones concentrated in EMRA.

This clonotype was detected only a few times. The antigen remains undetermined. The trim removed 5 bases at V and 7 bases at J, leaving 6 bases unmatched. The length of the CDR3 is 14 residues. TCR alpha and TCR beta cDNA libraries with sample barcodes and UMIs came from 5'RACE using constant-segment primers. TCRdb reprocessed the 5' RACE reads via MiXCR and lists one record per CDR3 protein. The data show about 250,000 distinct CDR3 sequences, approximately 15% seen once. The chain links TRBV12-3 or TRBV12-4 to TRBJ2-1; 9 bases fit TRBD1. This sequence was found in an adult woman who had mild COVID-19 (a few samples of this study predate the infection). Cell type and time point are not known. Material for sequencing was PBMCs or a T cell subset sorted from them (not recorded which). As DNA, the CDR3 is TGTGCCAGCAGTCCAGGACAGGGGTGGAATGAGCAGTTCTTC. Protein sequence: CASSPGQGWNEQFF.